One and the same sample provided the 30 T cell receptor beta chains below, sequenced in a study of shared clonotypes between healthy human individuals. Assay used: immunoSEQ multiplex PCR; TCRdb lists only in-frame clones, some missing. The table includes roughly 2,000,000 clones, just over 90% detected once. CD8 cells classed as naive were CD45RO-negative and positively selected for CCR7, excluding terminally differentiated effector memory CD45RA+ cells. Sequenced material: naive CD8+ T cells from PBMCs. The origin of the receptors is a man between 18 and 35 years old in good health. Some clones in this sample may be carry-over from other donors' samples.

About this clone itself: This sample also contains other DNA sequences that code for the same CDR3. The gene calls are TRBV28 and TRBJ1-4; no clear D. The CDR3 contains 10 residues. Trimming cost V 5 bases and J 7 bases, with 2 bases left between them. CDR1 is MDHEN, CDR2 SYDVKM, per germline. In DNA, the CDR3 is TGTGCCAGCAGTCGTGAAAAACTGTTTTTT. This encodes CASSREKLFF.

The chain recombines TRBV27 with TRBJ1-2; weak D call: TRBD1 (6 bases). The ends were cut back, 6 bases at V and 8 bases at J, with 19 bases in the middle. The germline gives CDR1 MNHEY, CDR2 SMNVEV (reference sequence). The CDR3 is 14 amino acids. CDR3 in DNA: TGTGCCAGCAGCCGGGGCCAGGGGTGGACGGGCTACACCTTC. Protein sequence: CASSRGQGWTGYTF.

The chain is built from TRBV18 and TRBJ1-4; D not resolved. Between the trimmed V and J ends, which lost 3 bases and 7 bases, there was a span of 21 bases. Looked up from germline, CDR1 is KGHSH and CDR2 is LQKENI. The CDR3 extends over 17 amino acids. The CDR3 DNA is TGTGCCAGCTCACCGGGTCAGAGGGATAGTTTTGGTGAAAAACTGTTTTTT. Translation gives CASSPGQRDSFGEKLFF. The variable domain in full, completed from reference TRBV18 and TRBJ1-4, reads NAGVMQNPRHLVRRRGQEARLRCSPMKGHSHVYWYRQLPEEGLKFMVYLQKENIIDESGMPKERFSAEFPKEGPSILRIQQVVRGDSAAYFCASSPGQRDSFGEKLFFGSGTQLSVL.

CDR3 DNA sequence: TGCAGCGTAATCGGACAGGGAGGTTGGGTTAACTATGGCTACACCTTC. Protein sequence: CSVIGQGGWVNYGYTF. The chain carries TRBV29-1 and TRBJ1-2, with 8 bases that match TRBD1. CDR1 SQVTM and CDR2 ANQGSEA come from the germline V gene. This CDR3 comprises 16 residues. After removal of 6 bases from V and 1 base from J, the junction contained 13 bases not matched to a gene.

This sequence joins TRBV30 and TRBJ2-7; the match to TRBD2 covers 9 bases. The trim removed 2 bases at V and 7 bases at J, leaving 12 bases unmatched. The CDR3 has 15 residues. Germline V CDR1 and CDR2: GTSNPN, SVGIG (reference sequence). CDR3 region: CAWSFGSGRLYEQYF. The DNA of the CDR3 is TGTGCCTGGAGTTTCGGTAGCGGGAGATTGTATGAGCAGTACTTC.

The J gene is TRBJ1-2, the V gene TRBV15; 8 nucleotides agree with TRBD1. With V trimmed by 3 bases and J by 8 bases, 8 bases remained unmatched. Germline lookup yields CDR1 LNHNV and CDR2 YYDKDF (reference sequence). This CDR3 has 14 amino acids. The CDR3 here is CATSSGQGSSGYTF. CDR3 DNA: TGTGCCACCAGCAGCGGACAGGGATCATCCGGCTACACCTTC.

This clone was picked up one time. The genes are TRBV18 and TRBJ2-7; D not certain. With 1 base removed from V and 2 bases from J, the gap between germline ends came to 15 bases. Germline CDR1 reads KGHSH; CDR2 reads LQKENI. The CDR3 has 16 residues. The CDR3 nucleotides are TGTGCCAGCTCACCACAAACGAGAGGAACCACCTACGAGCAGTACTTC. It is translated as CASSPQTRGTTYEQYF.

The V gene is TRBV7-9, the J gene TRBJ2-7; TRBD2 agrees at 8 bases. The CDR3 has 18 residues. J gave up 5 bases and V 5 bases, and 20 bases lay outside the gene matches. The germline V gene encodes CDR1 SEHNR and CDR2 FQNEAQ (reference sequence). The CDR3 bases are TGTGCCAGCAGCCCCCCTCTAGCGGGCGATGGCCGGCTCCACGAGCAGTACTTC. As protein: CASSPPLAGDGRLHEQYF.

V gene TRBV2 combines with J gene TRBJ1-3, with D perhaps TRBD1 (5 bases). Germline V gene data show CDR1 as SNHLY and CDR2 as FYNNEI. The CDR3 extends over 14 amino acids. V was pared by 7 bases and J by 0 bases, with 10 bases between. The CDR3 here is CASNSGYSGNTIYF. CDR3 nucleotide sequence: TGTGCCAGCAATTCAGGGTACTCTGGAAACACCATATATTTT.

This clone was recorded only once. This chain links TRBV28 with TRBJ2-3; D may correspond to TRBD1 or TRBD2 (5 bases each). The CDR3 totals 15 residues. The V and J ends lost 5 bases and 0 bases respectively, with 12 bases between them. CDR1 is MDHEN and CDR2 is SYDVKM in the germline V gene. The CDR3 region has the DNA TGTGCCAGCAGTCAAGGGGAGACTAGCACAGATACGCAGTATTTT. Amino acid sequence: CASSQGETSTDTQYF.

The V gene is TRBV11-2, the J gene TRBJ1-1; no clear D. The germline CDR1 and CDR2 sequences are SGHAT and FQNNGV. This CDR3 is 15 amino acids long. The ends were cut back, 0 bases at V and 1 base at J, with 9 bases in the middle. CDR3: CASSLDSYRNTEAFF. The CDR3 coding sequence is TGTGCCAGCAGCTTAGATTCCTACCGGAACACTGAAGCTTTCTTT.

The CDR3 nucleotides read TGTGCCAGCAGTTCCCAGGGACAGGGCAATCAGCCCCAGCATTTT. It is translated as CASSSQGQGNQPQHF. The V and J genes are TRBV6-6 and TRBJ1-5, with TRBD1 matching over 8 bases. This CDR3 is 15 amino acids long. Germline CDR1 and CDR2: MNHNY and SVGAGI (reference sequence). The V segment lost 4 bases and the J segment 2 bases; nucleotides outside the gene matches: 4.

In DNA, the CDR3 is TGTGCCAGCAGCTTGGGCAGACAGGGTGGCAATCAGCCCCAGCATTTT. It translates to CASSLGRQGGNQPQHF. The rearrangement uses TRBV5-6 and TRBJ1-5; TRBD1 agrees at 7 bases. CDR3 length equals 16 residues. Germline values: CDR1 SGHDT, CDR2 YYEEEE. Trimming at V came to 0 bases and at J to 2 bases, leaving 5 bases not matched to a gene.

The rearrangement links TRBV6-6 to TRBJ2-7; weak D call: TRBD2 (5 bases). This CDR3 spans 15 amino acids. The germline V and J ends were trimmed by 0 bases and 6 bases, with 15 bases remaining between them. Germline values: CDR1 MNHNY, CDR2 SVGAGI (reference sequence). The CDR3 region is CASSYSMGFGVEQYF. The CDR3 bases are TGTGCCAGCAGTTACTCGATGGGATTCGGGGTCGAGCAGTACTTC.

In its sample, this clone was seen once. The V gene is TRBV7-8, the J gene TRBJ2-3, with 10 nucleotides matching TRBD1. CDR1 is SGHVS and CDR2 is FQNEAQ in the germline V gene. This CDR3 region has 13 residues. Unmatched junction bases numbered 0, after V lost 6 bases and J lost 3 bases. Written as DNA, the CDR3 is TGTGCCAGCAGGGACAGGGGGACAGATACGCAGTATTTT. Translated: CASRDRGTDTQYF.

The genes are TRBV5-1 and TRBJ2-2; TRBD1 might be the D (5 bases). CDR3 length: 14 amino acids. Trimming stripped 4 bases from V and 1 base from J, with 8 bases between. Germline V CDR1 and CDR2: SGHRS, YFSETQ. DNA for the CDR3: TGCGCCAGCAGCCGACAGCAGAACACCGGGGAGCTGTTTTTT. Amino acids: CASSRQQNTGELFF.

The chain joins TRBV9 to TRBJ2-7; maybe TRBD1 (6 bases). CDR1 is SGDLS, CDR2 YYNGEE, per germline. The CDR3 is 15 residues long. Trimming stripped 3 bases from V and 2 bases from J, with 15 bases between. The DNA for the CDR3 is TGTGCCAGCAGCGCCTTCCCGGGACAAGCCTACGAGCAGTACTTC. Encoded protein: CASSAFPGQAYEQYF.

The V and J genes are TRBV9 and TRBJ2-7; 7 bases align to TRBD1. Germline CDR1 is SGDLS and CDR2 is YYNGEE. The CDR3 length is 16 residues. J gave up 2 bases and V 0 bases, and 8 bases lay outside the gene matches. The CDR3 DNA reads TGTGCCAGCAGCGTAGAGGGGACAGAGGCACCCTACGAGCAGTACTTC. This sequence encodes CASSVEGTEAPYEQYF.

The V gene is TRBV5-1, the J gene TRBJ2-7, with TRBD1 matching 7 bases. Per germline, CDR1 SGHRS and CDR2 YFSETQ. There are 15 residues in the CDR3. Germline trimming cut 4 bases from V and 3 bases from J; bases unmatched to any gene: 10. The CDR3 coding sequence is TGCGCCAGCAGCGACGTGACAGGGAGATTCTACGAGCAGTACTTC. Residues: CASSDVTGRFYEQYF. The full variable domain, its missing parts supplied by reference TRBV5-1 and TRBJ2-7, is KAGVTQTPRYLIKTRGQQVTLSCSPISGHRSVSWYQQTPGQGLQFLFEYFSETQRNKGNFPGRFSGRQFSNSRSEMNVSTLELGDSALYLCASSDVTGRFYEQYFGPGTRLTVT.

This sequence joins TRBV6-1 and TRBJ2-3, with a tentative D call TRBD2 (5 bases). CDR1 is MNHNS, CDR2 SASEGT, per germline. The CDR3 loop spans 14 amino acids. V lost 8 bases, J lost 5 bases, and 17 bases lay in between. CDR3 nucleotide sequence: TGTGCCAGCGAGAGGTGGGAGAGCGGAGATACGCAGTATTTT. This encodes CASERWESGDTQYF.

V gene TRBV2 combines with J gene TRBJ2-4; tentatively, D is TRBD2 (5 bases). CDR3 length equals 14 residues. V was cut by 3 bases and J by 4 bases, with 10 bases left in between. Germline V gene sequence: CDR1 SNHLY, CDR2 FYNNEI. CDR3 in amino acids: CASSERAWKNIQYF. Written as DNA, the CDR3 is TGTGCCAGCAGTGAGAGGGCGTGGAAAAACATTCAGTACTTC.

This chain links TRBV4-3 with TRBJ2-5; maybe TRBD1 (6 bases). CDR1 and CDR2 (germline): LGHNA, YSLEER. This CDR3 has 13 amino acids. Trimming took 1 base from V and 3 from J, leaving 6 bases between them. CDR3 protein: CASSQAGEETQYF. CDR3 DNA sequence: TGCGCCAGCAGCCAAGCAGGGGAAGAGACCCAGTACTTC.

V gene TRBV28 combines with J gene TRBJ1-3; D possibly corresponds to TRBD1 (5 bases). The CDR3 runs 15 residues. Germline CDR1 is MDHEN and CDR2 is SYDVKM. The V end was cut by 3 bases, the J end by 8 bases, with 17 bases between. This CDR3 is CASSLPWDRVHTIYF. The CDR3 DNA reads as TGTGCCAGCAGTTTGCCGTGGGACCGCGTCCACACCATATATTTT. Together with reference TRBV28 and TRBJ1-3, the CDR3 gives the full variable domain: DVKVTQSSRYLVKRTGEKVFLECVQDMDHENMFWYRQDPGLGLRLIYFSYDVKMKEKGDIPEGYSVSREKKERFSLILESASTNQTSMYLCASSLPWDRVHTIYFGEGSWLTVV.

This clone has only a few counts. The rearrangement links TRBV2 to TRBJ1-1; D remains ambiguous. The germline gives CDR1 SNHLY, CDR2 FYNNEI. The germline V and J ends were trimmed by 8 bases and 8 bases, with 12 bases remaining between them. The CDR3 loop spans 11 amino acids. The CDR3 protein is CASGKGVEAFF. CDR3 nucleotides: TGTGCCAGCGGAAAAGGAGTGGAAGCTTTCTTT.

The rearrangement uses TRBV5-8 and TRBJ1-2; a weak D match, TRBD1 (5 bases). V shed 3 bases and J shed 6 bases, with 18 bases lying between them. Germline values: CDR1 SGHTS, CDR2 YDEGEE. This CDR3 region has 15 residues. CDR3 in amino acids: CASSSRRAGSNGYTF. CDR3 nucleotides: TGTGCCAGCAGCTCGCGGCGGGCAGGGAGCAATGGCTACACCTTC.

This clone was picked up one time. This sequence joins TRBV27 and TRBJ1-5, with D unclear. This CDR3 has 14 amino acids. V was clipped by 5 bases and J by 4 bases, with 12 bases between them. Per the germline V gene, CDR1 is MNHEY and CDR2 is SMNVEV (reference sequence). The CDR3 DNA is TGTGCCAGCAGTCGTCGGGCCTTAAATCAGCCCCAGCATTTT. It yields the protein CASSRRALNQPQHF.

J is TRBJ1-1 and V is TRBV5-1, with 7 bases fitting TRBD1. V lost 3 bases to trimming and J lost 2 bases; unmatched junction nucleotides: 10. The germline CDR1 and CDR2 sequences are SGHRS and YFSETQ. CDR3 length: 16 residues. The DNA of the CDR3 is TGCGCCAGCAGCTCTCCAGTACAGGGGATTAACACTGAAGCTTTCTTT. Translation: CASSSPVQGINTEAFF.

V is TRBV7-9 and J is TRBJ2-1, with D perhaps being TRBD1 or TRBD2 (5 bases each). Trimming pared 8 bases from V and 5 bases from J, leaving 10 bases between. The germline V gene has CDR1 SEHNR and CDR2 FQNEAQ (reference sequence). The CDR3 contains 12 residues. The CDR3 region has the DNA TGTGCCAGCCCGGGGACCCACAATGAGCAGTTCTTC. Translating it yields CASPGTHNEQFF.

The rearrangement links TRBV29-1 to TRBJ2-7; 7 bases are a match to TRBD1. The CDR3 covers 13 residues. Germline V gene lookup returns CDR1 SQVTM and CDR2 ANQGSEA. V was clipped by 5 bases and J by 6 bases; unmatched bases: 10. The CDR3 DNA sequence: TGCAGCGTTCGAGACAGGGACCGCTCCGAGCAGTACTTC. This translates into CSVRDRDRSEQYF.

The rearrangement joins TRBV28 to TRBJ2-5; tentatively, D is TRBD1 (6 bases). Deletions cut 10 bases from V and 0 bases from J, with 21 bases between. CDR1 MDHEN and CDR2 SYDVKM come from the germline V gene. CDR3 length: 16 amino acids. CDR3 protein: CATSPSGVRYQETQYF. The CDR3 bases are TGTGCCACCTCCCCTTCAGGGGTGAGGTACCAAGAGACCCAGTACTTC.